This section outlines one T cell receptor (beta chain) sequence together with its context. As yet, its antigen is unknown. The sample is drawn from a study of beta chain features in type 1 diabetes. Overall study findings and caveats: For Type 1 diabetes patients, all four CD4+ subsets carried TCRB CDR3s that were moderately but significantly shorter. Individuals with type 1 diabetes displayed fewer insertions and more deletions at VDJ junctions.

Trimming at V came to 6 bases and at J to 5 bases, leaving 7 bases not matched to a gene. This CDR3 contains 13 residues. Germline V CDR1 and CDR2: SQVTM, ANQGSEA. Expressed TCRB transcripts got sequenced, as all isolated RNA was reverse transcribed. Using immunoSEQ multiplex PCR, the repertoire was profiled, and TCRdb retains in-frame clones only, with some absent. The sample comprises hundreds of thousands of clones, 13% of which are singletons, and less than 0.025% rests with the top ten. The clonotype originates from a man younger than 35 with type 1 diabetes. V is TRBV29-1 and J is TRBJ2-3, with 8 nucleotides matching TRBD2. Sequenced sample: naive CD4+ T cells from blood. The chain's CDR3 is CSVQGAGGDTQYF. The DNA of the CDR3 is TGCAGCGTGCAGGGCGCGGGGGGAGATACGCAGTATTTT.